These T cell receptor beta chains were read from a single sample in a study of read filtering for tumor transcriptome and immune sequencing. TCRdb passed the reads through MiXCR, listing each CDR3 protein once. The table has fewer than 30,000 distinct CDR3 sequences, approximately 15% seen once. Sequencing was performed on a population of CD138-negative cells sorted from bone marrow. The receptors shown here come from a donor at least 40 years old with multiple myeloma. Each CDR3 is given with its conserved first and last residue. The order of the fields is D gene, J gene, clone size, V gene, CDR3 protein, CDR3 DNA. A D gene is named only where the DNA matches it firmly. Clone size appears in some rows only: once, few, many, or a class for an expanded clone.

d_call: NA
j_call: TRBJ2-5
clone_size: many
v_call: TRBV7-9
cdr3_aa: CASGRWRDQETQYF
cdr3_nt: TGTGCCAGCGGCCGCTGGCGGGACCAAGAGACCCAGTACTTC

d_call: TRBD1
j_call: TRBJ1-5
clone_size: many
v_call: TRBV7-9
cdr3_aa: CASSPSYRGDQPQHF
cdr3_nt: TGTGCCAGCAGCCCTTCCTACAGGGGTGATCAGCCCCAGCATTTT

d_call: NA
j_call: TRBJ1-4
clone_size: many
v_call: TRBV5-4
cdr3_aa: CASSLPGESEKLFF
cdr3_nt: TGTGCCAGCAGCTTGCCAGGGGAAAGTGAAAAACTGTTTTTT

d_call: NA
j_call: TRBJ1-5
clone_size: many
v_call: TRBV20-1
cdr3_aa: CSARGAGYSNQPQHF
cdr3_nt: TGCAGTGCTAGAGGAGCAGGCTATAGCAATCAGCCCCAGCATTTT

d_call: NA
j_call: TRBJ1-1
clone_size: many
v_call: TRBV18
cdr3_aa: CASSPPGAANTEAFF
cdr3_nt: TGTGCCAGCTCACCACCGGGGGCAGCGAACACTGAAGCTTTCTTT

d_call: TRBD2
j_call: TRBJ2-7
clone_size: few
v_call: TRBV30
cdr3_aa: CAWSVWREGFEQYF
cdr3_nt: TGTGCCTGGAGTGTATGGCGGGAGGGATTCGAGCAGTACTTC

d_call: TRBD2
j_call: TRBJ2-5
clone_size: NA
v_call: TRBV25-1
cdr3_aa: CASTRAGGPGETQYF
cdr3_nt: TGTGCCAGCACCCGAGCGGGAGGGCCGGGGGAGACCCAGTACTTC

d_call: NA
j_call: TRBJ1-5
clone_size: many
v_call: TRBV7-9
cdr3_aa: CASPSTCSIYSNQPQHF
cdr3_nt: TGTGCCAGCCCCTCAACTTGCTCCATCTATAGCAATCAGCCCCAGCATTTT

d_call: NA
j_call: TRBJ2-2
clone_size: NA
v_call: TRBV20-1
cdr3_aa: CSARGGQVVF
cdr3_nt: TGCAGTGCTAGGGGTGGTCAGGTGGTTTTT

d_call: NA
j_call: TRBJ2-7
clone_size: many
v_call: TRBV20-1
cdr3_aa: CSVQSATHYEQYF
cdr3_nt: TGCAGTGTACAGAGTGCGACACACTACGAGCAGTACTTC

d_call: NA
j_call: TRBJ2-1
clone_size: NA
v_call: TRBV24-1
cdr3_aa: CATSDWGQGAREQSF
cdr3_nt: NA

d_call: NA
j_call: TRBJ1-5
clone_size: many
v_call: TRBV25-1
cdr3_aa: CASSERGNQPQHF
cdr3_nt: TGTGCCAGCAGTGAAAGGGGAAATCAGCCCCAGCATTTT

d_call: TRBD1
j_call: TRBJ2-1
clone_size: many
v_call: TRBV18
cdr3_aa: CASSPRTGISYNEQFF
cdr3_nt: TGTGCCAGCTCACCCAGGACAGGGATCTCCTACAATGAGCAGTTCTTC

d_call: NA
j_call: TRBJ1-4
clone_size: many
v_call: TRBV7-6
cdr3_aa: CASSLGGQGGEKLFF
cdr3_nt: TGTGCCAGCAGCTTAGGGGGCCAGGGCGGTGAAAAACTGTTTTTT

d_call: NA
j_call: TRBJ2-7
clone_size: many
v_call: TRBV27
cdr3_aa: CASSKGLNYEQYF
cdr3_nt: TGTGCCAGCTCTAAAGGCCTTAACTACGAGCAGTACTTC

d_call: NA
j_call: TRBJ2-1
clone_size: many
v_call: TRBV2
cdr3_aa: CASSVSGTAYNEQFF
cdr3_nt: TGTGCCAGCAGTGTTTCGGGCACAGCCTACAATGAGCAGTTCTTC

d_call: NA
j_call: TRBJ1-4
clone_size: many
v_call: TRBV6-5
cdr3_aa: CASRSSNEKLFF
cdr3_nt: TGTGCCAGCAGGTCGTCAAATGAAAAACTGTTTTTT

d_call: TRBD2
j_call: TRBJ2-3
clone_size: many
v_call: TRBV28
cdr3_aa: CASSFITTEILADTDTQYF
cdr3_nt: TGTGCCAGCAGTTTCATTACGACGGAAATCCTAGCGGACACAGATACGCAGTATTTT

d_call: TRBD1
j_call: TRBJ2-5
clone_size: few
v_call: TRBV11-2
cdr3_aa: CASSVRDRNQETQYF
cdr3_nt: TGTGCCAGCAGCGTCCGGGACAGAAACCAAGAGACCCAGTACTTC

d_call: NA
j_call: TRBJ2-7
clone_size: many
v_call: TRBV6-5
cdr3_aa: CASSWGYEQYF
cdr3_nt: TGTGCCAGCAGTTGGGGTTACGAGCAGTACTTC

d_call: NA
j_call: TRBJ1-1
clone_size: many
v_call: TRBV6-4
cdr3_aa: CASSETGGVGTEAFF
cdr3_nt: TGTGCCAGCAGTGAAACGGGGGGAGTGGGGACTGAAGCTTTCTTT

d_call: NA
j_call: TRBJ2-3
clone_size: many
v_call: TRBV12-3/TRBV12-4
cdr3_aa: CASSPGLRGNTQYF
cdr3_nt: TGTGCCAGCAGTCCCGGACTGCGCGGAAATACGCAGTATTTT

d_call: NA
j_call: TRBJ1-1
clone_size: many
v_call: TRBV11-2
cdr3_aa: CASSLTGTRGGTEAFF
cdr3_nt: TGTGCCAGCAGCCTAACAGGGACAAGAGGGGGCACTGAAGCTTTCTTT

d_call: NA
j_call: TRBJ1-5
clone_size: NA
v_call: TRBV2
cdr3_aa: CASSPQGYNQPQHF
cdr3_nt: TGTGCCAGCAGCCCCCAGGGGTACAATCAGCCCCAGCATTTT